These T cell receptor beta chains were read from a single sample in a study of T cells after yellow fever vaccination. A single record per CDR3 protein comes from TCRdb applying MiXCR to the 5' RACE reads. The top ten clones hold around 25% of a sample with approximately 85,000 distinct CDR3 sequences, roughly 14% of them seen once. Sequences were derived from CD8+ T cells not binding an NS4B(214-222) dextramer, sorted from PBMCs, sampled less than 25 days after the first yellow fever vaccination. The receptors were gathered from a man aged 18 to 35 who received the YFV17D yellow fever vaccine. Each CDR3 is given with its conserved first and last residue. The order of the fields is D gene, clone size, V gene, J gene, CDR3 protein, CDR3 DNA. D genes are given only for firm matches. A row's size may be missing; if present it is once, few, many or a size class.

D: TRBD1; size: few; V: TRBV12-3/TRBV12-4; J: TRBJ2-2; CDR3: CASSQPTGANTGELFF; DNA: TGTGCCAGCAGTCAACCGACAGGGGCGAACACCGGGGAGCTGTTTTTT
D: TRBD2; size: -; V: TRBV15; J: TRBJ2-1; CDR3: CATRGTSNNEQFF; DNA: TGTGCCACCCGGGGGACTAGCAACAATGAGCAGTTCTTC
D: TRBD1; size: few; V: TRBV5-1; J: TRBJ2-1; CDR3: CASSAGQGVFNEQFF; DNA: TGCGCCAGCAGCGCGGGACAGGGCGTCTTTAATGAGCAGTTCTTC
D: -; size: -; V: TRBV5-6; J: TRBJ2-3; CDR3: CASSGGASTDTQYF; DNA: TGTGCCAGCAGCGGGGGGGCAAGCACAGATACGCAGTATTTT
D: -; size: few; V: TRBV13; J: TRBJ1-2; CDR3: CASSFGPTGETSAGYTF; DNA: TGTGCCAGCAGCTTTGGGCCGACAGGTGAGACGAGTGCTGGCTACACCTTC
D: -; size: many; V: TRBV12-3/TRBV12-4; J: TRBJ1-1; CDR3: CASSSSTGERGAFF; DNA: TGTGCCAGCAGTTCATCGACAGGAGAAAGGGGAGCTTTCTTT
D: TRBD1; size: many; V: TRBV29-1; J: TRBJ2-2; CDR3: CSVAGTGVTGELFF; DNA: TGCAGCGTTGCCGGGACAGGGGTGACCGGGGAGCTGTTTTTT
D: -; size: -; V: TRBV6-5; J: TRBJ2-1; CDR3: CASSYTIAYGSYNEQFF; DNA: TGTGCCAGCAGTTACACAATAGCCTACGGCTCCTACAATGAGCAGTTCTTC
D: -; size: -; V: TRBV4-3; J: TRBJ1-6; CDR3: CASSQEKWSYNSPLHF; DNA: TGCGCCAGCAGCCAAGAAAAGTGGTCCTATAATTCACCCCTCCACTTT
D: -; size: few; V: TRBV28; J: TRBJ2-1; CDR3: CASSFLPYTEQFF; DNA: TGTGCCAGCAGTTTTCTCCCCTATACAGAGCAGTTCTTC
D: -; size: few; V: TRBV9; J: TRBJ2-3; CDR3: CASSVEGGGTQYF; DNA: TGTGCCAGCAGCGTAGAAGGGGGAGGTACGCAGTATTTT
D: -; size: -; V: TRBV6-1; J: TRBJ2-3; CDR3: CASSEWGADTQYF; DNA: TGTGCCAGCAGTGAATGGGGGGCAGATACGCAGTATTTT
D: TRBD2; size: few; V: TRBV10-3; J: TRBJ2-5; CDR3: CAISGGGTQETQYF; DNA: TGTGCCATCAGTGGGGGGGGGACGCAAGAGACCCAGTACTTC
D: -; size: few; V: TRBV20-1; J: TRBJ2-5; CDR3: CSAYSKYQETQYF; DNA: TGCAGTGCCTACTCGAAGTACCAAGAGACCCAGTACTTC
D: TRBD2; size: -; V: TRBV28; J: TRBJ2-5; CDR3: CASTMTTSGGRVQETQYF; DNA: TGTGCCAGCACCATGACCACTAGCGGGGGAAGGGTACAAGAGACCCAGTACTTC
D: -; size: -; V: TRBV29-1; J: TRBJ2-5; CDR3: CSVEARGIGETQYF; DNA: TGCAGCGTTGAGGCCAGGGGTATCGGGGAGACCCAGTACTTC
D: -; size: few; V: TRBV12-3/TRBV12-4; J: TRBJ2-3; CDR3: CASRGDTQYF; DNA: TGTGCCAGCCGGGGAGATACGCAGTATTTT
D: TRBD2; size: -; V: TRBV11-2; J: TRBJ2-1; CDR3: CASSLREGLAGLGNEQFF; DNA: TGTGCCAGCAGCTTAAGGGAGGGACTAGCGGGGTTGGGGAATGAGCAGTTCTTC
D: -; size: few; V: TRBV27; J: TRBJ1-2; CDR3: CASRGAFYGYTF; DNA: TGTGCCAGCCGAGGGGCCTTCTATGGCTACACCTTC
D: TRBD1; size: -; V: TRBV5-6; J: TRBJ2-5; CDR3: CASSFGGQGQTQYF; DNA: TGTGCCAGCAGCTTTGGGGGACAGGGTCAGACCCAGTACTTC
D: -; size: few; V: TRBV20-1; J: TRBJ1-6; CDR3: CSARGGFGLGSPLHF; DNA: TGCAGTGCTAGGGGAGGGTTCGGGCTGGGGTCACCCCTCCACTTT
D: -; size: -; V: TRBV6-5; J: TRBJ1-2; CDR3: CASSFSPYRNYGYTF; DNA: TGTGCCAGCAGTTTTTCCCCCTACAGGAACTATGGCTACACCTTC
D: -; size: few; V: TRBV7-2; J: TRBJ2-7; CDR3: CASSLAERSSYEQYF; DNA: TGTGCCAGCAGCTTAGCGGAGAGGAGCTCCTACGAGCAGTACTTC
D: TRBD1; size: -; V: TRBV7-9; J: TRBJ2-2; CDR3: CASSLISTGANTGELFF; DNA: TGTGCCAGCAGCTTGATTTCGACAGGGGCCAACACCGGGGAGCTGTTTTTT
D: -; size: few; V: TRBV6-6; J: TRBJ1-1; CDR3: CASSSGVTTEAFF; DNA: TGTGCCAGCAGTTCAGGGGTTACAACTGAAGCTTTCTTT
D: -; size: many; V: TRBV12-3/TRBV12-4; J: TRBJ1-1; CDR3: CASSFSAGYTAFF; DNA: TGTGCCAGCAGTTTTTCGGCAGGTTATACAGCTTTCTTT
D: TRBD1; size: -; V: TRBV6-5; J: TRBJ2-7; CDR3: CASSWTGAEQYF; DNA: TGTGCCAGCAGCTGGACAGGGGCCGAGCAGTACTTC
D: TRBD2; size: -; V: TRBV7-6; J: TRBJ2-5; CDR3: CASSPSGGTETQYF; DNA: TGTGCCAGCAGTCCTAGCGGGGGTACAGAGACCCAGTACTTC
D: -; size: -; V: TRBV25-1; J: TRBJ2-1; CDR3: CASSEFMAANNEQFF; DNA: TGTGCCAGCAGTGAATTTATGGCCGCCAACAATGAGCAGTTCTTC
D: TRBD1; size: -; V: TRBV3-1; J: TRBJ2-1; CDR3: CASSRLRQGEGNEQFF; DNA: TGTGCCAGCAGCCGACTCCGACAGGGGGAAGGCAATGAGCAGTTCTTC
D: TRBD1; size: -; V: TRBV5-1; J: TRBJ1-5; CDR3: CASSVGQGVDQPQHF; DNA: TGCGCCAGCAGCGTGGGACAGGGGGTTGATCAGCCCCAGCATTTT
D: -; size: -; V: TRBV24-1; J: TRBJ2-5; CDR3: CATSDLRGGQETQYF; DNA: TGTGCCACCAGTGATTTGAGAGGGGGCCAAGAGACCCAGTACTTC
D: -; size: -; V: TRBV6-1; J: TRBJ2-7; CDR3: CASSELGSVAYEQYF; DNA: TGTGCCAGCAGTGAATTAGGTTCCGTGGCCTACGAGCAGTACTTC